The 17 T cell receptor beta chains below were found in one sample sequenced in a study of STAT3 mutations in large granular lymphocyte leukemia. The assay was immunoSEQ multiplex PCR, and TCRdb's table has in-frame clones only and misses some. The repertoire has about 39,000 clones, about three quarters of them found once; the top ten carry roughly 0.4%. Their antigens remain unidentified. Study conclusions and caveats: Every T-cell large granular lymphocyte leukemia patient had at least one immunodominant TCR beta clonotype.

The sample taken for sequencing was PBMCs. These receptors were obtained from a human donor with T large granular lymphocyte leukemia. Some clones in this sample may be carry-over from other donors' samples.

The V and J genes are TRBV13 and TRBJ2-1; TRBD1 might be the D (6 bases). Per germline, CDR1 PRHDT and CDR2 FYEKMQ (reference sequence). V was clipped by 3 bases and J by 0 bases, with 9 bases between them. The CDR3 loop spans 15 amino acids. Here the CDR3 reads CASSFRDNSYNEQFF. The DNA of the CDR3 is TGTGCCAGCAGCTTCCGGGACAACTCCTACAATGAGCAGTTCTTC.

V and J are TRBV5-1 and TRBJ2-2; D is undetermined. The CDR3 has 15 amino acids. Germline values: CDR1 SGHRS, CDR2 YFSETQ. V lost 4 bases and J 7 bases, leaving 17 bases between the germline ends. The CDR3 protein is CASSLMDGRGGELFF. CDR3 nucleotides: TGCGCCAGCAGCCTGATGGACGGGCGCGGCGGGGAGCTGTTTTTT.

V usage is TRBV6-1 and J usage is TRBJ1-2; D gene ambiguous. The V end was cut by 4 bases, the J end by 3 bases, with 12 bases between. The CDR3 loop spans 14 amino acids. Germline lookup yields CDR1 MNHNS and CDR2 SASEGT. The CDR3 bases are TGTGCCAGCAGTGTGGGGAGAGAGGACTATGGCTACACCTTC. Amino acid sequence: CASSVGREDYGYTF.

The chain links TRBV29-1 to TRBJ2-7; tentatively, D is TRBD1 (7 bases). The CDR3 runs to 12 residues. The germline V and J ends were trimmed by 6 bases and 0 bases, with 9 bases remaining between them. Germline loops: CDR1 SQVTM, CDR2 ANQGSEA. The CDR3 DNA sequence: TGCAGCGTGCGGGACAGCTCCTACGAGCAGTACGTC. Its protein is CSVRDSSYEQYV.

The chain couples TRBV18 to TRBJ2-7, with TRBD2 as a possible D gene (5 bases). Germline V CDR1 and CDR2: KGHSH, LQKENI. The CDR3 covers 14 residues. The V end was cut by 1 base, the J end by 7 bases, with 14 bases between. The CDR3 region has the DNA TGTGCCAGCTCACCACGCGACTCCAGGAGGGAGCAGTACTTC. Translation: CASSPRDSRREQYF.

The V gene is TRBV29-1, the J gene TRBJ1-3, with D hard to call. CDR3 length: 13 amino acids. Germline V CDR1 and CDR2: SQVTM, ANQGSEA. V was cut by 0 bases and J by 4 bases, with 7 bases left in between. The CDR3 is CSVEEPGGNTIYF. In DNA form, the CDR3 reads TGCAGCGTTGAAGAACCCGGCGGAAACACCATATATTTT.

V usage is TRBV29-1 and J usage is TRBJ2-5; TRBD2 is a possible D gene (6 bases). Trimming pared 3 bases from V and 5 bases from J, leaving 16 bases between. The CDR3 is made up of 14 amino acids. CDR1 is SQVTM and CDR2 is ANQGSEA in the germline V gene. Here the CDR3 reads CSVEDPLGRETQYF. For the CDR3, the DNA is TGCAGCGTTGAGGACCCATTAGGGAGGGAGACCCAGTACTTC.

The chain links TRBV4-3 to TRBJ2-1; TRBD1 agrees at 12 bases. CDR1 LGHNA and CDR2 YSLEER come from the germline V gene. The CDR3 is made up of 16 amino acids. J lost 8 bases, V lost 1 base, and 6 bases had no gene match. CDR3 sequence reads: CASSQGGTGGRYEQFF. The CDR3 coding sequence is TGCGCCAGCAGCCAAGGAGGGACAGGGGGCCGATATGAGCAGTTCTTC.

J is TRBJ1-1 and V is TRBV6-5, with TRBD1 matching 9 bases. The V segment lost 9 bases and the J segment 1 base; nucleotides outside the gene matches: 3. The CDR3 has 13 residues. CDR1 is MNHEY, CDR2 SVGAGI, per germline. The CDR3: CASKGQGNTEAFF. In DNA form, the CDR3 reads TGTGCCAGTAAGGGACAGGGGAACACTGAAGCTTTCTTT.

J is TRBJ2-2 and V is TRBV6-6, with 10 bases aligning to TRBD1. This CDR3 has 16 amino acids. V lost 5 bases to trimming and J lost 0 bases; unmatched junction nucleotides: 3. The germline gives CDR1 MNHNY, CDR2 SVGAGI (reference sequence). DNA for the CDR3: TGTGCCAGCAGTCTTGGACAGGGGGCGAACACCGGGGAGCTGTTTTTT. Protein: CASSLGQGANTGELFF.

This clone was picked up a small number of times. The chain couples TRBV30 to TRBJ1-2, with D uncertain. This CDR3 is built from 14 residues. V lost 1 base and J 1 base, leaving 10 bases between the germline ends. CDR1 is GTSNPN, CDR2 SVGIG, per germline (reference sequence). The CDR3 nucleotides are TGTGCCTGGAGTGCCCTTACACATAACTATGGCTACACCTTC. Translated: CAWSALTHNYGYTF.

As regards this clone: Relative to the germline gene, one junction end is altered; a read error may explain this. The J gene is TRBJ2-2, the V gene TRBV7-7; D uncertain. The germline V gene has CDR1 SSHAT and CDR2 FNYEAQ (reference sequence). This CDR3 region has 14 residues. For the CDR3, the DNA is TGTGCTAGCAGCTCAAAGCCCGACACCGGGGAGCTGTTTTTT. This encodes CASSSKPDTGELFF.

J is TRBJ2-7 and V is TRBV14; 8 positions agree with TRBD2. CDR3 length equals 17 residues. Germline trimming cut 4 bases from V and 5 bases from J; bases unmatched to any gene: 16. Germline V lookup: CDR1 SGHDN, CDR2 FVKESK. The CDR3 spells CASSLYPRGGLSNEQYF. The CDR3 nucleotides read TGTGCCAGCAGCCTTTACCCACGGGGGGGGCTTAGTAACGAGCAGTACTTC.

The J gene is TRBJ1-1, the V gene TRBV29-1, with 7 bases fitting TRBD1. CDR1 and CDR2 from the germline V gene are SQVTM and ANQGSEA. V lost 7 bases and J lost 6; bases outside the gene matches: 2. The CDR3 runs 10 residues. The CDR3 here is CSAGQAEAFF. In DNA form, the CDR3 reads TGCAGCGCCGGACAGGCTGAAGCTTTCTTT.

CDR3 sequence reads: CASSDFPPGPLGNQPQHF. The CDR3 region has the DNA TGTGCCAGCAGTGATTTCCCTCCGGGACCCTTGGGCAATCAGCCCCAGCATTTT. J is TRBJ1-5 and V is TRBV6-1; D is perhaps TRBD1 (5 bases). V dropped 3 bases and J dropped 2 bases, with 20 bases sitting between them. Germline assignment: CDR1 MNHNS and CDR2 SASEGT. The CDR3 totals 18 residues.

This clone was observed a single time. The chain links TRBV6-5 to TRBJ1-1, with 7 bases fitting TRBD1. This CDR3 comprises 13 residues. Trimming took 5 bases from V and 12 from J; bases not matched to a gene: 12. CDR1 MNHEY and CDR2 SVGAGI come from the germline V gene. Here the CDR3 reads CASSPTLQGRTFF. The CDR3 nucleotides are TGTGCCAGCAGTCCGACCTTACAGGGGCGAACTTTCTTT.

The J gene is TRBJ2-3, the V gene TRBV19, with D maybe TRBD2 (6 bases). The CDR3 extends over 14 amino acids. Deletions cut 4 bases from V and 0 bases from J, with 8 bases between. Germline V gives CDR1 LNHDA, CDR2 SQIVND (reference sequence). The CDR3 is CASSSGASTDTQYF. In DNA form, the CDR3 reads TGTGCCAGTAGTAGCGGGGCTAGCACAGATACGCAGTATTTT.